This section outlines one TCR beta chain sequence together with its context. The data stem from a study of T-cell memory formation after mild COVID-19. Study information: TCR clusters showed largely donor specificity.

Constant-segment primers and 5'RACE yielded cDNA libraries for TCR alpha and TCR beta, each carrying sample barcodes and UMIs. TCRdb redid the calling of the 5' RACE reads with MiXCR, one entry per CDR3 protein. The repertoire holds roughly 510,000 distinct CDR3 sequences, with roughly 17% as singletons. Sequenced material: PBMCs or a T cell subset sorted from them (not recorded which). This receptor was obtained from an adult woman who had mild COVID-19 (a few samples of this study predate the infection). Cell type and time point are not known.

CDR3 bases: TGCGCCAGCAGCTTGAGGGGACAGGGGGCGCAACACTATGGCTACACCTTC. As protein: CASSLRGQGAQHYGYTF. The chain carries TRBV5-1 and TRBJ1-2; 12 bases are a match to TRBD1. The CDR3 covers 17 residues. Germline CDR1 is SGHRS and CDR2 is YFSETQ. Trimming at V came to 1 base and at J to 3 bases, leaving 7 bases not matched to a gene.